This T cell receptor beta chain was obtained from a study of blood T cells in healthy people across ages. Findings and limits, study-wide: Age brought a roughly linear fall in TCR beta diversity measured per million T cells. TCR beta diversity tracked closely with naive T cell percentage.

This clonotype showed up many times. Its specificity is not known. Russia was home to the donors, healthy Caucasian individuals aged roughly 6 to 95. Using a J-beta primer mix together with a sample-barcoded 5' primer, a second PCR was run for about 6 to 11 cycles. TCRdb analysed the 5' RACE reads with MiXCR anew, one entry per CDR3 protein. Seen here are more than 800,000 distinct CDR3 sequences, under 30% observed once, and the top ten hold around 15%. This receptor was identified in a woman older than 75 in good health. Sequencing used blood.

This CDR3 reads CASSLRTDYEQYF. DNA for the CDR3: TGTGCCAGCTCACTAAGGACAGACTACGAGCAGTACTTC. The V and J genes are TRBV18 and TRBJ2-7; a possible D gene is TRBD1 (6 bases). This CDR3 spans 13 amino acids. Trimming left V 4 bases short and J 3 bases short, with 10 bases between. Germline-derived CDR1 and CDR2 are KGHSH and LQKENI.